This TCR beta chain was recovered during a study of blood T cell repertoires in COVID-19 (dated by TCRdb to the early 2020s). Broadly, across the study: Samples from collaborators originated in the United States, Italy and Spain and spanned both the acute and convalescent phases of COVID-19. The prospective study material was composed of cDNA or gDNA derived from T cells, B-cell-depleted T cells, or PBMCs. The dataset comprised deeply sampled blood TCRbeta repertoires from subjects exposed to, actively infected with, or recovered from COVID-19. A freely available public database, intended as a resource for researchers studying the immune response to SARS-CoV-2, is where the repertoires were released. The samples were drawn from the first 160 participants of the ongoing ImmuneRACE study and from 1,254 subjects provided by 6 global collaborators. A de-identified subject ID, COVID-19 status, age in years and sex were almost always included in the sample metadata. Where HLA class I and class II types were available, the types were taken from metadata supplied by the sample provider, not from assay-based typing.

The immunoSEQ Assay, a bias-controlled multiplex PCR, was used to amplify TCRbeta CDR3 regions from genomic DNA. In the paper's pipeline: Nucleated cell counts per sample were estimated from amplification of reference gene primers within the assay. To quantify the absolute abundance of each unique TCRbeta CDR3 rearrangement, sequence reads were collapsed and filtered. For each sample, productive Simpson clonality was calculated as the square root of Simpson's diversity index across productive rearrangements. The table comes from immuneACCESS by way of TCRdb, which keeps in-frame sequences with V and J called. Part of the clones is missing from these tables; in studies checked, under half for an unresolved V gene and the rest for unknown reasons. V and J calls and clone size come straight from that table; D and trimming were deduced from the DNA. The table for this sample lists about 240,000 clones; around 86% of them were counted only once. Together, the top ten hold roughly 2% of the sample.

A second Seattle source provided samples from volunteer blood donors who had recovered from COVID-19. Each collaborating institution followed its own protocols to collect whole blood in K2EDTA tubes. For TCRbeta analysis, collaborators shipped samples in one of three forms: frozen whole blood, isolated PBMCs, or DNA extracted from either of those sample types. Points on this clone: Its specific antigen is unknown. No base quality values were provided; no much bigger clone lies one nucleotide off.

Trimming accounts for 5 bases at V and 3 bases at J, while the number of junction bases matched to no gene is 11. CDR1 and CDR2 were assigned from the germline V gene (reference sequence) as LNHDA and SQIVND. The cysteine opens and the phenylalanine closes a CDR3 of 16 amino acids. Solely the CDR3 DNA is kept, with 48 bases framed from the first base. Study-wide findings and limitations: The amount of clinical and demographic metadata varied by source and participant and was provided uncurated.

The chain uses TRBV19 and TRBJ1-2, with 8 central nucleotides matching TRBD1. The sequence came from a man younger than 45 who had recovered from COVID-19. Source material: peripheral blood. The DNA sequence is given as TGTGCCAGTAGTCAAGCCGGACAGGGAGCTTACTATGGCTACACCTTC. It codes for CASSQAGQGAYYGYTF.